This passage covers 21 T cell receptor beta chains from one sample sequenced in a study of blood T cell repertoires in COVID-19. TCRdb's table, derived via immunoSEQ multiplex PCR, lists solely in-frame clones and lacks some. The sample lists 250,000 or so clones, 80% to 85% occurring once. What was sequenced was PBMCs or T cells enriched from blood (not recorded which). The receptors derive from a man in his fifties who had recovered from COVID-19.

The rearrangement joins TRBV6-5 to TRBJ1-5; no firm D call. V lost 2 bases, J lost 2 bases, and 7 bases lay in between. The CDR3 is 14 residues long. Germline values: CDR1 MNHEY, CDR2 SVGAGI. The CDR3, as DNA: TGTGCCAGCAGTTACCGCATAGGCAATCAGCCCCAGCATTTT. Amino acids: CASSYRIGNQPQHF.

J is TRBJ2-7 and V is TRBV5-5; possibly TRBD1 for D (6 bases). Germline V CDR1 and CDR2: SGHKS, YYEKEE (reference sequence). The V gene lost 3 bases and the J gene lost 0 bases, with 10 bases spanning the gap. The CDR3 length is 14 residues. The chain's CDR3 is CASSYSDSSYEQYF. The CDR3 DNA is TGTGCCAGCAGCTATTCGGACAGCTCCTACGAGCAGTACTTC.

The chain is built from TRBV10-3 and TRBJ2-7, with D maybe TRBD2 (6 bases). Per the germline V gene, CDR1 is ENHRY and CDR2 is SYGVKD. Trimming took off 5 bases at V and 4 bases at J, with 18 bases between the two ends. The CDR3 has 15 residues. The CDR3 DNA is TGTGCCATCAGTTCCCCTGACCGAGGAGGGTACGAGCAGTACTTC. Amino acid sequence: CAISSPDRGGYEQYF.

The chain uses TRBV27 and TRBJ2-2; the D gene is possibly TRBD1 (6 bases). Germline assignment: CDR1 MNHEY and CDR2 SMNVEV (reference sequence). The V end lost 6 bases, the J end lost 0 bases, and 11 bases lay between the germline ends. This CDR3 spans 15 amino acids. CDR3 loop: CASRRGGPNTGELFF. The DNA of the CDR3 is TGTGCCAGCAGACGAGGGGGTCCGAACACCGGGGAGCTGTTTTTT.

V and J are TRBV7-9 and TRBJ1-2; TRBD1 aligns across 10 bases. The CDR3 length is 14 residues. Germline V CDR1 and CDR2: SEHNR, FQNEAQ (reference sequence). V gave up 6 bases and J gave up 7 bases; unmatched junction bases: 8. The CDR3 is CASSGQGELFGYTF. The CDR3, as DNA: TGTGCCAGCAGTGGACAGGGGGAACTTTTTGGCTACACCTTC.

V and J are TRBV10-3 and TRBJ2-7; TRBD1 matches 8 bases. V gave up 2 bases and J gave up 1 base; unmatched junction bases: 4. Germline loops: CDR1 ENHRY, CDR2 SYGVKD. The CDR3 is made up of 15 amino acids. The CDR3 region has the DNA TGTGCCATCAGTGAGAAAGGGACAGGATCCTACGAGCAGTACTTC. It codes for CAISEKGTGSYEQYF.

This CDR3 is CASSYTYRVGEQYF. The CDR3 DNA is TGTGCCAGCAGTTACACTTACAGGGTGGGAGAGCAGTACTTC. This chain links TRBV6-5 with TRBJ2-7, with D possibly matching TRBD1 (6 bases). V shed 2 bases and J shed 7 bases, with 15 bases lying between them. The CDR3 is made up of 14 amino acids. Per germline, CDR1 MNHEY and CDR2 SVGAGI.

V gene TRBV12-5 combines with J gene TRBJ1-2; the match to TRBD1 covers 8 bases. CDR1 and CDR2 from the germline V gene are LGHNT and FRNRAP. CDR3 length: 14 amino acids. V gave up 2 bases and J gave up 5 bases; unmatched junction bases: 4. Written as DNA, the CDR3 is TGTGCTAGTGGTTTGCCCAGGACAGGGTATGGCTACACCTTC. Translation: CASGLPRTGYGYTF.

J is TRBJ2-1 and V is TRBV5-5; D unclear. The CDR3 covers 13 residues. Germline assignment: CDR1 SGHKS and CDR2 YYEKEE (reference sequence). Trimming shortened V by 6 bases and J by 7 bases, and 14 bases separated the two germline ends. The DNA of the CDR3 is TGTGCCAGCATGATTACCCCGACAAATGAGCAGTTCTTC. It translates to CASMITPTNEQFF.

This chain joins TRBV9 and TRBJ1-1; 9 bases agree with TRBD1. The CDR3 loop spans 14 amino acids. J gave up 5 bases and V 3 bases, and 5 bases lay outside the gene matches. In germline, CDR1 is SGDLS, CDR2 YYNGEE. DNA of the CDR3: TGTGCCAGCAGCGCCGAACAGGGGGCGACTGAAGCTTTCTTT. It yields the protein CASSAEQGATEAFF.

This clone was found once. The chain combines TRBV30 with TRBJ1-2; 7 positions match TRBD1. CDR3 length: 17 residues. V lost 0 bases, J lost 4 bases, and 14 bases stayed unmatched. Germline values: CDR1 GTSNPN, CDR2 SVGIG (reference sequence). The CDR3: CAWSVFPPGQKTYGYTF. Here the CDR3 DNA reads TGTGCCTGGAGTGTATTCCCTCCGGGACAGAAGACCTATGGCTACACCTTC.

The gene calls are TRBV6-5 and TRBJ1-2; 7 bases line up with TRBD1. J was trimmed by 3 bases and V by 6 bases; bases with no gene match: 4. The CDR3 spans 13 residues. Germline CDR1 MNHEY, CDR2 SVGAGI. CDR3 coding DNA: TGTGCCAGCAGCAGTACAGGGGACTATGGCTACACCTTC. This encodes CASSSTGDYGYTF.

This clone occurred a few times. The V gene is TRBV4-1, the J gene TRBJ1-5; 10 bases agree with TRBD1. CDR1 is MGHRA, CDR2 YSYEKL, per germline. With 4 bases clipped from V and 7 bases from J, the junction kept 7 bases outside the gene matches. CDR3 length equals 15 residues. CDR3 DNA: TGCGCCAGCAGCCCTGGAGGGACAGGGGCCCAGCCCCAGCATTTT. Translation gives CASSPGGTGAQPQHF.

The rearrangement links TRBV15 to TRBJ1-6, with D perhaps matching TRBD1 (5 bases). In germline, CDR1 is LNHNV, CDR2 YYDKDF (reference sequence). V gave up 9 bases and J gave up 11 bases, with 20 bases separating them. The CDR3 contains 14 residues. The CDR3 nucleotides are TGTGCCACGGGCACAGGTACCGACTGGGCACCCCTCCACTTT. Its translation is CATGTGTDWAPLHF.

The gene calls are TRBV5-1 and TRBJ2-3; possibly TRBD2 for D (6 bases). Trimming cost V 0 bases and J 11 bases, with 19 bases left between them. CDR1 SGHRS and CDR2 YFSETQ come from the germline V gene. CDR3 length: 15 residues. The CDR3 sequence is CASSLGVGMTRKQYF. Here the CDR3 DNA reads TGCGCCAGCAGCTTGGGGGTGGGGATGACTAGAAAGCAGTATTTT.

V and J are TRBV11-3 and TRBJ1-1, with 7 positions matching TRBD1. J gave up 3 bases and V 5 bases, and 9 bases lay outside the gene matches. CDR1 and CDR2 (germline): SGHNT, YENEEA. There are 15 residues in the CDR3. The CDR3 sequence is CASSLGKGADTEAFF. The CDR3 bases are TGTGCCAGCAGCCTAGGGAAGGGGGCGGACACTGAAGCTTTCTTT.

The chain has TRBV12-3 or TRBV12-4 and TRBJ1-3; D might be TRBD1 (5 bases). V lost 5 bases, J lost 0 bases, and 5 bases lay in between. This CDR3 has 13 amino acids. This chain's CDR3 is CASSDSSGNTIYF. The CDR3 DNA reads TGTGCCAGCAGTGACAGCTCTGGAAACACCATATATTTT.

There are a few counts of this clone. The chain joins TRBV10-1 to TRBJ2-7; D gene uncertain. CDR3 length equals 14 residues. Trimming took off 3 bases at V and 3 bases at J, with 12 bases between the two ends. The germline V gene encodes CDR1 WNHNN and CDR2 SYGVQD (reference sequence). For the CDR3, the DNA is TGCGCCAGCAGTGAAGTGTCTTGGAGCTACGAGCAGTACTTC. This translates into CASSEVSWSYEQYF.

The V call is TRBV1, the J call TRBJ2-2; TRBD2, the table's D call, lacks a check against the DNA. TRBV1 is assigned pseudogene status. The CDR3 has 19 residues. The CDR3 reads CTSSQDLPSGRVNTGELFF. The CDR3 DNA reads TGCACCAGCAGCCAAGATCTTCCGAGCGGGAGGGTGAACACCGGGGAGCTGTTTTTT.

The rearrangement uses TRBV6-2 or TRBV6-3 and TRBJ2-7, with 15 bases fitting TRBD2. After removal of 2 bases from V and 3 bases from J, the junction contained 17 bases not matched to a gene. CDR1 and CDR2 from the germline V gene are MNHEY and SVGEGT. The CDR3 has 21 residues. The CDR3 region has the DNA TGTGCCAGCAGTTACCGTAGCATGGGACTAGCGGGAGGCCACCGACTCTACGAGCAGTACTTC. Its translation: CASSYRSMGLAGGHRLYEQYF.

This chain joins TRBV9 and TRBJ2-3, with a tentative D call TRBD1 (5 bases). V dropped 4 bases and J dropped 4 bases, with 13 bases sitting between them. The CDR3 consists of 14 residues. Germline CDR1 reads SGDLS; CDR2 reads YYNGEE. The CDR3: CASSSFQGPDTQYF. CDR3 nucleotide sequence: TGTGCCAGCAGCTCCTTCCAGGGCCCAGATACGCAGTATTTT.